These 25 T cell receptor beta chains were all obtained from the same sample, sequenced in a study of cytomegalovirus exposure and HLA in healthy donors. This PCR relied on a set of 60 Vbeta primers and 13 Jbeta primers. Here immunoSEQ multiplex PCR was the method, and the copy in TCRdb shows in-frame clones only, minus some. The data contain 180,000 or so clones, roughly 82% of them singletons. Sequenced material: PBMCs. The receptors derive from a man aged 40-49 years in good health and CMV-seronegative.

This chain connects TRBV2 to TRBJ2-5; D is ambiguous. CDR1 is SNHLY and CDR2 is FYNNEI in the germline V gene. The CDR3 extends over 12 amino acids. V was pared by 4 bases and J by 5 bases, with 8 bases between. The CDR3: CASSVDRETQYF. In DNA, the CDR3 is TGTGCCAGCAGTGTCGATCGGGAGACCCAGTACTTC.

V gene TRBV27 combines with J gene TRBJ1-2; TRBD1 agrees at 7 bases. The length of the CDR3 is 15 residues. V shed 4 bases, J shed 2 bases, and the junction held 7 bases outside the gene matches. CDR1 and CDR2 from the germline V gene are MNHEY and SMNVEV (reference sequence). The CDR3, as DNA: TGTGCCAGCAGTTGGGCAGGGGGTGGGAACTATGGCTACACCTTC. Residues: CASSWAGGGNYGYTF.

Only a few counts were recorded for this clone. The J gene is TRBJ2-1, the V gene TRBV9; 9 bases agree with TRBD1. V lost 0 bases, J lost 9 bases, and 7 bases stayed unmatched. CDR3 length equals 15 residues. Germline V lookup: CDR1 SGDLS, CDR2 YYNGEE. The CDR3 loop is CASSVAGQGVREQFF. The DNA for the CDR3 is TGTGCCAGCAGCGTAGCGGGACAGGGTGTTCGTGAGCAGTTCTTC.

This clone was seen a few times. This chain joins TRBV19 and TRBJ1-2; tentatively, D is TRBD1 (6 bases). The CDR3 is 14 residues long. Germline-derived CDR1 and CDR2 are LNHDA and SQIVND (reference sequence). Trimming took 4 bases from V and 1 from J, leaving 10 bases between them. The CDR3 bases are TGTGCCAGTAGTACCTGGACAGATAACTATGGCTACACCTTC. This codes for CASSTWTDNYGYTF.

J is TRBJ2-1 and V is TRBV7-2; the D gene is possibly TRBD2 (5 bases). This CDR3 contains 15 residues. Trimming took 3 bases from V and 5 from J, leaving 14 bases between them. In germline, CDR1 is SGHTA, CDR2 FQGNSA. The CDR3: CASSFPKSGNNEQFF. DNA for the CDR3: TGTGCCAGCAGCTTCCCAAAAAGCGGAAACAATGAGCAGTTCTTC.

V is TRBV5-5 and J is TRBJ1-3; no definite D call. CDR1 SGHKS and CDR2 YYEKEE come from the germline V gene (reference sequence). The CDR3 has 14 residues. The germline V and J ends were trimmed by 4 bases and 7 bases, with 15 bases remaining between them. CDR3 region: CASSPPGVRNTIYF. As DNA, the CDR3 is TGTGCCAGCAGCCCACCCGGGGTGAGGAACACCATATATTTT.

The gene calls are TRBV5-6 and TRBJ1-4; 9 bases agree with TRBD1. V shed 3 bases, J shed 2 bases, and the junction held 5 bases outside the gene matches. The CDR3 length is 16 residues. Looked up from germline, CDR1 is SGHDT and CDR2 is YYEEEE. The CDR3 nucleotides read TGTGCCAGCAGCTCCGGGACAGGGACGACTAATGAAAAACTGTTTTTT. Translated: CASSSGTGTTNEKLFF. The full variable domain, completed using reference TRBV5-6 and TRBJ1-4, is DAGVTQSPTHLIKTRGQQVTLRCSPKSGHDTVSWYQQALGQGPQFIFQYYEEEERQRGNFPDRFSGHQFPNYSSELNVNALLLGDSALYLCASSSGTGTTNEKLFFGSGTQLSVL.

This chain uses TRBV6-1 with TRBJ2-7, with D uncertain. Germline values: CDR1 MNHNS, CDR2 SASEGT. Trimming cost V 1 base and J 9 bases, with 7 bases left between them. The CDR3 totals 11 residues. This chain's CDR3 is CASSEGRRQYF. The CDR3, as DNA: TGTGCCAGCAGTGAAGGGCGGAGGCAGTACTTC.

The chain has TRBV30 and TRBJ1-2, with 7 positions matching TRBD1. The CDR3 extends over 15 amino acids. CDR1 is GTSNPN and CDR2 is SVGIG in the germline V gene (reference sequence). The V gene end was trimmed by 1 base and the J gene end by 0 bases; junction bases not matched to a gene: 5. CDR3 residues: CAWSGWDRANYGYTF. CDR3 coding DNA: TGTGCCTGGAGTGGGTGGGACAGAGCTAACTATGGCTACACCTTC.

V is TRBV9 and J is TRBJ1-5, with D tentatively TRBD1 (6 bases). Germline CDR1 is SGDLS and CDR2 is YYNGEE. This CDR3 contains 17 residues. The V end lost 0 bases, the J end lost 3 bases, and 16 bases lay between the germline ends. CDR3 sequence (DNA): TGTGCCAGCAGCGTAGGAGGGGGTACAGGGCCCAATCAGCCCCAGCATTTT. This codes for CASSVGGGTGPNQPQHF.

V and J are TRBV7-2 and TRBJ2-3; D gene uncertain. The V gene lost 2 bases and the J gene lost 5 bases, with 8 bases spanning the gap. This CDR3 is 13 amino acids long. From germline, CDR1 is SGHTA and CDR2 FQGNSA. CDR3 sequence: CASSLSRQDTQYF. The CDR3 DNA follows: TGTGCCAGCAGCTTAAGCCGCCAAGATACGCAGTATTTT.

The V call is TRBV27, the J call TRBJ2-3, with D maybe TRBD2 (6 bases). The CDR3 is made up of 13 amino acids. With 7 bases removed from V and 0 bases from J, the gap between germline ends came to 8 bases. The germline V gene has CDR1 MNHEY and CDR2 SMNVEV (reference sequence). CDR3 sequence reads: CASKEGSTDTQYF. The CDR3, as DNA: TGTGCCAGCAAGGAGGGAAGCACAGATACGCAGTATTTT.

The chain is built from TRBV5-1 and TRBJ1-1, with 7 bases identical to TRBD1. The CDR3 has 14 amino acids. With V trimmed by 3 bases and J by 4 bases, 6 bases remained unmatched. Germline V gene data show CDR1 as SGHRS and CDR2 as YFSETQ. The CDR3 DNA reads TGCGCCAGCAGCTCTACAGGGGATGGCACTGAAGCTTTCTTT. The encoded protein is CASSSTGDGTEAFF.

The CDR3 DNA reads as TGTGCCAGCTCCGACAGGCCGACCTACGAGCAGTACTTC. It yields the protein CASSDRPTYEQYF. The V call is TRBV18, the J call TRBJ2-7; TRBD1 might be the D (6 bases). Trimming took off 6 bases at V and 2 bases at J, with 11 bases between the two ends. Germline assignment: CDR1 KGHSH and CDR2 LQKENI. There are 13 residues in the CDR3. Using reference TRBV18 and TRBJ2-7 for the parts outside the CDR3, the full variable domain is NAGVMQNPRHLVRRRGQEARLRCSPMKGHSHVYWYRQLPEEGLKFMVYLQKENIIDESGMPKERFSAEFPKEGPSILRIQQVVRGDSAAYFCASSDRPTYEQYFGPGTRLTVT.

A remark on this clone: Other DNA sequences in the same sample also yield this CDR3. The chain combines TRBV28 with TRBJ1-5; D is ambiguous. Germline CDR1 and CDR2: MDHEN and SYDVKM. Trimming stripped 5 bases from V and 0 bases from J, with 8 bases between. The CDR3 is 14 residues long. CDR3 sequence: CASSLRVSNQPQHF. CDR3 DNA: TGTGCCAGCAGTCTTCGGGTTAGCAATCAGCCCCAGCATTTT.

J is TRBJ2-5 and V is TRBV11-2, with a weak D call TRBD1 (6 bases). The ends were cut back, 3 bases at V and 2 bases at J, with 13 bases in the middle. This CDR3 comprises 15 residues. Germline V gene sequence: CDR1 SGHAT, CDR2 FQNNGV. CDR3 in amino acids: CASSFGGGIQETQYF. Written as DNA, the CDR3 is TGTGCCAGCAGCTTTGGTGGGGGCATACAAGAGACCCAGTACTTC.

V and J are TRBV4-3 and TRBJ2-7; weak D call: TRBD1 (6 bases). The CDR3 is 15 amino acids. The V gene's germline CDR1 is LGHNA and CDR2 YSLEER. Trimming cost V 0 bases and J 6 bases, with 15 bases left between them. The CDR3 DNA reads TGCGCCAGCAGCCAAGACCCACAGGGATATAGCGAGCAGTACTTC. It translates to CASSQDPQGYSEQYF.

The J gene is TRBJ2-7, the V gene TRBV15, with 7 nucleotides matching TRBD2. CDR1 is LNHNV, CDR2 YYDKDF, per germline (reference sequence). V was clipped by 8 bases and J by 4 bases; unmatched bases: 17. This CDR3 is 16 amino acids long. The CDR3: CATEGTTRDFRYEQYF. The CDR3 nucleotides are TGTGCCACCGAAGGGACTACGCGGGACTTCCGTTACGAGCAGTACTTC. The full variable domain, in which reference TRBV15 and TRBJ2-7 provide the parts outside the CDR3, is DAMVIQNPRYQVTQFGKPVTLSCSQTLNHNVMYWYQQKSSQAPKLLFHYYDKDFNNEADTPDNFQSRRPNTSFCFLDIRSPGLGDTAMYLCATEGTTRDFRYEQYFGPGTRLTVT.

CDR3 sequence (DNA): TGTGCCAGCAGCGTCAGGGAGGGTGAAAAACTGTTTTTT. Protein sequence: CASSVREGEKLFF. The chain employs TRBV9 and TRBJ1-4; TRBD1 is a possible D gene (5 bases). Trimming removed 2 bases from V and 7 bases from J, with 9 bases in between. The CDR3 is 13 residues long. Per the germline V gene, CDR1 is SGDLS and CDR2 is YYNGEE.

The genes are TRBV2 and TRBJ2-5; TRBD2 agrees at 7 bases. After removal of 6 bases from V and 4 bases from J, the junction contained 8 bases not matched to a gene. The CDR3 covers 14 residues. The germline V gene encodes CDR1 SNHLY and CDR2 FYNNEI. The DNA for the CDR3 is TGTGCCAGCAGGGCGGGGGAGGGTCGAGAGACCCAGTACTTC. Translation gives CASRAGEGRETQYF. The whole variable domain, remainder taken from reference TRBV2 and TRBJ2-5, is EPEVTQTPSHQVTQMGQEVILRCVPISNHLYFYWYRQILGQKVEFLVSFYNNEISEKSEIFDDQFSVERPDGSNFTLKIRSTKLEDSAMYFCASRAGEGRETQYFGPGTRLLVL.

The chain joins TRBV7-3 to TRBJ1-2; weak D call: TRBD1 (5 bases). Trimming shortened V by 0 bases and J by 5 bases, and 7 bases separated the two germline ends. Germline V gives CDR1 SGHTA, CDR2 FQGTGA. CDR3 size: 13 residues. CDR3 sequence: CASSLTGAYGYTF. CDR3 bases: TGTGCCAGCAGCTTAACAGGGGCTTATGGCTACACCTTC. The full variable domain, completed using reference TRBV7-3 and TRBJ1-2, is GAGVSQTPSNKVTEKGKYVELRCDPISGHTALYWYRQSLGQGPEFLIYFQGTGAADDSGLPNDRFFAVRPEGSVSTLKIQRTERGDSAVYLCASSLTGAYGYTFGSGTRLTVV.

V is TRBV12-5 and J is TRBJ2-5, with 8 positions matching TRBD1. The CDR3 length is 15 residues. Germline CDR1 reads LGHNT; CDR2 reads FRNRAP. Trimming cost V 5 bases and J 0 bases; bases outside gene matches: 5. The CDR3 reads CASGGGTGHQETQYF. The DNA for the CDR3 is TGTGCTAGTGGTGGCGGGACAGGTCACCAAGAGACCCAGTACTTC.

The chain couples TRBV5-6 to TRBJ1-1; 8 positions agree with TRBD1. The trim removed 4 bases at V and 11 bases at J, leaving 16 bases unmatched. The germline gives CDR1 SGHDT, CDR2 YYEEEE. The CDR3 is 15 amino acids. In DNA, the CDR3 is TGTGCCAGCAGCCCGGCCCCAGGGGGCGCTTTGGCCGCTTTCTTT. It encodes CASSPAPGGALAAFF. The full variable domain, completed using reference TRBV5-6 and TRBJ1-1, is DAGVTQSPTHLIKTRGQQVTLRCSPKSGHDTVSWYQQALGQGPQFIFQYYEEEERQRGNFPDRFSGHQFPNYSSELNVNALLLGDSALYLCASSPAPGGALAAFFGQGTRLTVV.

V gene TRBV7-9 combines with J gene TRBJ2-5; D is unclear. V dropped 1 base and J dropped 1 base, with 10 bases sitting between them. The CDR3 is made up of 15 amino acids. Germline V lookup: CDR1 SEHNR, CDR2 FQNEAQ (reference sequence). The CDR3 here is CASSLDSPSQETQYF. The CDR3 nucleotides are TGTGCCAGCAGCTTAGACTCCCCGTCCCAAGAGACCCAGTACTTC.

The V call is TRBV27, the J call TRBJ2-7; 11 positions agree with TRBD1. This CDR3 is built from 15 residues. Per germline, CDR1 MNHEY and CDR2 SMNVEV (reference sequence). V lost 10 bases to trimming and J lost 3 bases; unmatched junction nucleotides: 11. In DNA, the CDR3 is TGTGCCACCCAGACCGCCGGGACAGGGGGCTACGAGCAGTACTTC. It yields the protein CATQTAGTGGYEQYF.